This TCR beta chain was captured by sequencing in a study of identical twins. This clonotype was seen many times. A universal primer site was added by template switching, and unique molecular identifiers were carried by the cDNA. TCRdb independently ran MiXCR on the 5' RACE reads; one entry per CDR3 protein. The data contain under 400,000 distinct CDR3 sequences, approximately 8.7% of them singletons. Germline CDR1 and CDR2: LGHNA and YNFKEQ. The CDR3 spans 13 residues. V lost 4 bases and J lost 4, with 8 bases in between. This receptor was obtained from a woman in her forties or fifties in good health. Material for sequencing was naive T cells sorted from blood. The V and J genes are TRBV4-2 and TRBJ2-1; D remains unclear. The CDR3 loop reads CASSLRRYNEQFF. CDR3 nucleotides: TGTGCCAGCAGCCTTCGGAGATACAATGAGCAGTTCTTC.